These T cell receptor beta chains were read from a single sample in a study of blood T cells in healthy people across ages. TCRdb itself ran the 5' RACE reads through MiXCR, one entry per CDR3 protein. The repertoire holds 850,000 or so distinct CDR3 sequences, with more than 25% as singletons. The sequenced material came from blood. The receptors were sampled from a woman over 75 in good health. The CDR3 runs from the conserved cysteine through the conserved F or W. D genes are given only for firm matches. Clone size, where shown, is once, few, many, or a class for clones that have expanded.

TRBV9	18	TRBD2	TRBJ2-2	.	CASSFPRSSGGRTGELFF	TGTGCCAGCAGCTTCCCCCGGAGTAGCGGGGGGCGCACCGGGGAGCTGTTTTTT
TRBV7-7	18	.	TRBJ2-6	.	CASSPSPQIKHGANVLTF	TGTGCTAGCAGCCCCAGCCCCCAGATCAAACATGGGGCCAACGTCCTGACTTTC
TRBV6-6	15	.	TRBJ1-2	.	CASSYSDKSNYGYTF	TGTGCCAGCAGTTACTCGGACAAATCTAACTATGGCTACACCTTC
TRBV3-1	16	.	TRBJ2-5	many	CASSQSFMASEETQYF	TGTGCCAGCAGCCAATCGTTCATGGCTAGCGAAGAGACCCAGTACTTC
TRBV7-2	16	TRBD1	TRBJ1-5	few	CASSLTGAGGNQPQHF	TGTGCCAGCAGCTTGACAGGGGCTGGGGGCAATCAGCCCCAGCATTTT
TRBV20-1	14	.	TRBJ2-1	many	CSARDPSPNNEQFF	TGCAGTGCTAGAGATCCCAGTCCGAACAATGAGCAGTTCTTC
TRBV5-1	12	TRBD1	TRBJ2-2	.	CASSMDRTKLFF	TGCGCCAGCAGCATGGACAGGACCAAGCTGTTTTTT
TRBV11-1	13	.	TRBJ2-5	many	CASSWATGETQYF	TGTGCCAGCAGCTGGGCCACGGGGGAGACCCAGTACTTC
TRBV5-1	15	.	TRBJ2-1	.	CASSFEGVRRNEQFF	TGCGCCAGCAGTTTCGAGGGGGTGAGGAGAAATGAGCAGTTCTTC
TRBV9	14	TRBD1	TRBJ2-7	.	CASSVGTGVHEQYF	TGTGCCAGCAGCGTAGGGACAGGGGTCCACGAGCAGTACTTC
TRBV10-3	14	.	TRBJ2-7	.	CAIQTGTSSYEQYF	TGTGCCATACAGACAGGCACTAGCTCCTACGAGCAGTACTTC
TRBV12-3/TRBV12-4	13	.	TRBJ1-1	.	CASSLGSGAEAFF	TGTGCCAGCAGTTTAGGGAGTGGCGCTGAAGCTTTCTTT
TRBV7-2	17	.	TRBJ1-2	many	CASSSQITKTFNYGYTF	TGTGCCAGCAGCTCACAGATCACTAAAACCTTTAACTATGGCTACACCTTC
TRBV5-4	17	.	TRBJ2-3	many	CASSLGLGGSRTDTQYF	TGTGCCAGCAGCTTGGGACTAGGTGGGAGTCGCACAGATACGCAGTATTTT
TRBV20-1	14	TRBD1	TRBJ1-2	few	CSARARTGDLPYTF	TGCAGTGCTAGAGCGAGGACAGGGGATTTGCCCTACACCTTC
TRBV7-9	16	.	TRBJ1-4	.	CASSLAGGTTNEKLFF	TGTGCCAGCAGCTTAGCCGGGGGCACAACTAATGAAAAACTGTTTTTT
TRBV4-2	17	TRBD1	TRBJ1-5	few	CASSQVGDRGRNQPQHF	TGTGCCAGCAGCCAGGTAGGGGACAGGGGTAGAAATCAGCCCCAGCATTTT
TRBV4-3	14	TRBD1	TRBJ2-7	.	CASSPAGTAYEQYF	TGCGCCAGCAGCCCTGCCGGGACAGCCTACGAGCAGTACTTC
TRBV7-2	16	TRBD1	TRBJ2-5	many	CASSPRDRAYQETQYF	TGTGCCAGCAGCCCCCGAGACAGGGCGTACCAAGAGACCCAGTACTTC
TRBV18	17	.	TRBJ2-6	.	CASSPPPGSSGANVLTF	TGTGCCAGCTCACCACCTCCCGGGAGCTCTGGGGCCAACGTCCTGACTTTC
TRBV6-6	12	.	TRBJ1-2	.	CAGSKTPYGYTF	TGTGCCGGCAGTAAGACACCGTATGGCTACACCTTC